This T cell receptor (beta chain) was found in a study of T cells in Graves' hyperthyroidism and ophthalmopathy. The ends lost 2 bases at V and 3 bases at J; junction bases unmatched: 17. The germline V gene has CDR1 MNHNS and CDR2 SASEGT. CDR3 length equals 19 residues. From RNA transcripts, TCR beta CDR3 regions were amplified. In the first-round RT-PCR of the TCR CDR3, the HTBI primer set was used. In TCRdb, the multiplex PCR reads were re-called with MiXCR into one record per CDR3 protein. The sample yields a few hundred thousand distinct CDR3 sequences, about 15% seen once. Many counts were recorded for this clonotype.

The TCR comes from a woman aged 40 to 49 with Graves' hyperthyroidism that later progressed to Graves' ophthalmopathy. This sequence joins TRBV6-1 and TRBJ2-3; 7 bases align to TRBD2. Source material: blood. CDR3 amino acids: CASSESLRGRAIRTDTQYF. For the CDR3, the DNA is TGTGCCAGCAGTGAATCTTTGCGGGGGAGGGCCATCAGGACAGATACGCAGTATTTT.